The source of this T cell receptor beta chain is a study of shared clonotypes between healthy human individuals. The table came from immunoSEQ multiplex PCR; TCRdb's copy has only in-frame clones and leaves some out. The sample includes 100,000 to 130,000 clones, about 71% seen only once; the top ten take approximately 24%. V shed 4 bases and J shed 8 bases, with 13 bases lying between them. The CDR3 length is 14 residues. This clone was seen a few times. The antigen remains unidentified. Findings and limits, study-wide: Since donors were few, the genetic and exposure-history diversity represented was limited.

CD8 memory was a combination of CD45RO+ cells and CCR7-negative CD45RA+ TemRA cells. Sample: memory CD8+ T cells sorted from blood. As for subset: CD45RO+ cells pooled with CCR7-negative TemRA cells. This TCR was sampled from a woman aged 25 to 45 in good health. This chain joins TRBV5-7 and TRBJ1-6; D gene ambiguous. TRBV5-7 is known as an ORF, though its function is uncertain. The CDR3 here is CASSRTPWDSPLHF. CDR3 in DNA: TGTGCCAGCAGCCGGACCCCCTGGGATTCACCCCTCCACTTT.